The 24 T cell receptor beta chains given below trace back to one sample, sequenced in a study of follicular helper T cells after annual influenza vaccination. The time point is: 2013-2014 season, 7 days after vaccination. Repertoires were generated with immunoSEQ multiplex PCR, while TCRdb's copy carries only in-frame clones and drops some. The sample gives approximately 8,700 clones, approximately 86% of which show up once; over 2.5% is in the top ten. The sequences come from CXCR5+ CD38- circulating T follicular helper cells from blood, collected 7 days after influenza vaccination. Subset denoted: circulating Tfh, non-naive CD4+CXCR5+PD-1+ (ICOS+CD38+ or ICOS-CD38-). Receptors were obtained from an adult who received the influenza vaccine.

J is TRBJ1-2 and V is TRBV7-8, with a tentative D call TRBD1 (6 bases). The CDR3 runs to 12 residues. Trimming removed 5 bases at V and 6 bases at J, with 10 bases between. The germline gives CDR1 SGHVS, CDR2 FQNEAQ. CDR3 DNA sequence: TGTGCCAGCAGCGACCACAGGGATGGCTACACCTTC. It translates to CASSDHRDGYTF.

This chain uses TRBV5-1 with TRBJ1-4; perhaps TRBD1 as D (5 bases). Germline-derived CDR1 and CDR2 are SGHRS and YFSETQ. V lost 0 bases to trimming and J lost 6 bases, with 12 bases between them. The CDR3 spans 15 residues. In DNA, the CDR3 is TGCGCCAGCAGCTTGGAGGGGAGGAGCGATGAAAAACTGTTTTTT. It is translated as CASSLEGRSDEKLFF.

V usage is TRBV7-6 and J usage is TRBJ2-3, with D tentatively TRBD2 (6 bases). Germline loops: CDR1 SGHVS, CDR2 FNYEAQ. The CDR3 has 17 residues. V lost 1 base to trimming and J lost 0 bases, with 14 bases between them. Here the CDR3 DNA reads TGTGCCAGCAGCTTAGGGGCTAGCGATTCTAGCACAGATACGCAGTATTTT. As protein: CASSLGASDSSTDTQYF.

The V and J genes are TRBV28 and TRBJ1-5; tentatively, D is TRBD1 (5 bases). The germline CDR1 and CDR2 sequences are MDHEN and SYDVKM. The CDR3 totals 12 residues. The V end lost 6 bases, the J end lost 7 bases, and 10 bases lay between the germline ends. CDR3 coding DNA: TGTGCCAGCAGGGAGCAGGGACAGCCCCAGCATTTT. Translating gives CASREQGQPQHF.

This chain connects TRBV4-3 to TRBJ2-7, with no clear D. Germline V lookup: CDR1 LGHNA, CDR2 YSLEER. V lost 0 bases to trimming and J lost 3 bases, with 15 bases between them. The CDR3 is 16 amino acids. CDR3 nucleotide sequence: TGCGCCAGCAGCCAAGAACTCCAGGCCCCCAGCTACGAGCAGTACTTC. Translating it yields CASSQELQAPSYEQYF.

V is TRBV28 and J is TRBJ1-1, with D uncertain. Trimming shortened V by 6 bases and J by 4 bases, and 15 bases separated the two germline ends. CDR1 is MDHEN, CDR2 SYDVKM, per germline. The CDR3 length is 14 residues. CDR3 amino acids: CASRWEVLGTEAFF. CDR3 in DNA: TGTGCCAGCAGGTGGGAGGTGTTGGGCACTGAAGCTTTCTTT. The full variable domain, with the rest looked up from reference TRBV28 and TRBJ1-1, is DVKVTQSSRYLVKRTGEKVFLECVQDMDHENMFWYRQDPGLGLRLIYFSYDVKMKEKGDIPEGYSVSREKKERFSLILESASTNQTSMYLCASRWEVLGTEAFFGQGTRLTVV.

The chain uses TRBV28 and TRBJ2-7, with D maybe TRBD2 (7 bases). Trimming cost V 4 bases and J 7 bases, with 23 bases left between them. The CDR3 runs to 16 residues. The V gene's germline CDR1 is MDHEN and CDR2 SYDVKM. The CDR3: CASSSIGHGRGGEQYF. The CDR3 nucleotides are TGTGCCAGCAGTTCGATAGGACACGGTAGGGGGGGAGAGCAGTACTTC.

This chain connects TRBV28 to TRBJ1-1; possibly TRBD1 for D (5 bases). V lost 3 bases, J lost 1 base, and 9 bases lay in between. This CDR3 comprises 14 residues. CDR1 is MDHEN and CDR2 is SYDVKM in the germline V gene. DNA for the CDR3: TGTGCCAGCAGTTTCGTAAGGGGGAACACTGAAGCTTTCTTT. Amino acid sequence: CASSFVRGNTEAFF.

The CDR3, as DNA: TGTGCCAGTAGGGAAGATAAGACAGGGAGGTGGGGGCAGCCCCAGCATTTT. Its protein product is CASREDKTGRWGQPQHF. The chain recombines TRBV19 with TRBJ1-5, with 7 bases fitting TRBD1. Per the germline V gene, CDR1 is LNHDA and CDR2 is SQIVND (reference sequence). V was clipped by 6 bases and J by 7 bases; unmatched bases: 18. CDR3 length: 17 amino acids. Filled out from reference TRBV19 and TRBJ1-5, the complete variable domain reads DGGITQSPKYLFRKEGQNVTLSCEQNLNHDAMYWYRQDPGQGLRLIYYSQIVNDFQKGDIAEGYSVSREKKESFPLTVTSAQKNPTAFYLCASREDKTGRWGQPQHFGDGTRLSIL.

This clone was counted once. V is TRBV6-6 and J is TRBJ1-2, with a tentative D call TRBD1 (5 bases). Germline CDR1 MNHNY, CDR2 SVGAGI (reference sequence). CDR3 length equals 13 residues. The V end lost 2 bases, the J end lost 6 bases, and 10 bases lay between the germline ends. This CDR3 is CASSYAGRDGYTF. DNA for the CDR3: TGTGCCAGCAGTTACGCGGGGCGGGATGGCTACACCTTC.

This clone was counted between two and nine times. The rearrangement uses TRBV19 and TRBJ2-7, with unresolved D. The V gene lost 9 bases and the J gene lost 2 bases, with 11 bases spanning the gap. Germline values: CDR1 LNHDA, CDR2 SQIVND (reference sequence). The CDR3 loop spans 12 amino acids. The CDR3 sequence: CASRSGAYEQYF. The CDR3 DNA reads TGTGCCAGCCGGTCCGGAGCCTACGAGCAGTACTTC.

The genes are TRBV7-2 and TRBJ1-3; D is possibly TRBD1 (5 bases). The germline CDR1 and CDR2 sequences are SGHTA and FQGNSA. CDR3 size: 15 residues. The V and J ends lost 2 bases and 0 bases respectively, with 8 bases between them. In nucleotides, the CDR3 is TGTGCCAGCAGCTTAATGGGGCCCTCTGGAAACACCATATATTTT. Translating it yields CASSLMGPSGNTIYF.

The V call is TRBV7-2, the J call TRBJ2-1; maybe TRBD1 (7 bases). Germline loops: CDR1 SGHTA, CDR2 FQGNSA. The CDR3 is made up of 16 amino acids. The V gene lost 2 bases and the J gene lost 3 bases, with 14 bases spanning the gap. The CDR3 DNA sequence: TGTGCCAGCAGCTTATCGGGGGCAGGGGGCTACAATGAGCAGTTCTTC. This translates into CASSLSGAGGYNEQFF.

This rearrangement joins TRBV5-6 to TRBJ1-1, with D perhaps TRBD1 (5 bases). Trimming cost V 0 bases and J 4 bases, with 10 bases left between them. The CDR3 has 14 residues. Germline V gene data show CDR1 as SGHDT and CDR2 as YYEEEE. The CDR3 here is CASSLDRGVTEAFF. DNA for the CDR3: TGTGCCAGCAGCTTGGATCGGGGGGTCACTGAAGCTTTCTTT.

This chain connects TRBV10-1 to TRBJ1-4; 10 bases match TRBD1. Germline V CDR1 and CDR2: WNHNN, SYGVQD (reference sequence). V lost 4 bases to trimming and J lost 5 bases; unmatched junction nucleotides: 4. The CDR3 totals 15 residues. In nucleotides, the CDR3 is TGCGCCAGCAGTGCCCGGACAGGGGGGAATGAAAAACTGTTTTTT. This codes for CASSARTGGNEKLFF.

A single count supports this clone. V gene TRBV5-1 combines with J gene TRBJ2-3; D uncertain. This CDR3 spans 15 amino acids. CDR1 is SGHRS, CDR2 YFSETQ, per germline. Trimming took off 5 bases at V and 0 bases at J, with 13 bases between the two ends. CDR3 DNA: TGCGCCAGCAGTTACGGGCAGACTAGCACAGATACGCAGTATTTT. This sequence encodes CASSYGQTSTDTQYF.

The gene calls are TRBV20-1 and TRBJ1-1; a possible D gene is TRBD1 (5 bases). The CDR3 contains 11 residues. Germline assignment: CDR1 DFQATT and CDR2 SNEGSKA (reference sequence). V gave up 6 bases and J gave up 8 bases, with 13 bases separating them. This CDR3 reads CSARQIREAFF. CDR3 nucleotide sequence: TGCAGTGCGAGACAGATTCGGGAAGCTTTCTTT.

The chain has TRBV5-4 and TRBJ2-6; possibly TRBD1 for D (5 bases). This CDR3 region has 17 residues. V was shortened by 6 bases and J by 0 bases, with 16 bases between the two germline ends. Germline V CDR1 and CDR2: SGHNT, YYREEE (reference sequence). In DNA, the CDR3 is TGTGCCAGCAACCACTACAGGCCAGCCTCTGGGGCCAACGTCCTGACTTTC. Its translation is CASNHYRPASGANVLTF.

The V and J genes are TRBV18 and TRBJ1-6; 10 bases match TRBD1. Trimming removed 5 bases from V and 7 bases from J; junction bases left unmatched: 2. The CDR3 extends over 14 amino acids. CDR1 is KGHSH, CDR2 LQKENI, per germline. The CDR3 spells CASSKDRGNSPLHF. CDR3 nucleotide sequence: TGTGCCAGCTCAAAGGACAGGGGGAATTCACCCCTCCACTTT.

The rearrangement uses TRBV9 and TRBJ1-1; no firm D call. CDR1 and CDR2 (germline): SGDLS, YYNGEE. V lost 0 bases and J lost 1, with 4 bases in between. The CDR3 runs to 13 residues. CDR3 nucleotides: TGTGCCAGCAGCGTAGACAGGAACACTGAAGCTTTCTTT. Amino acid sequence: CASSVDRNTEAFF. Full variable domain (missing parts from reference TRBV9 and TRBJ1-1): DSGVTQTPKHLITATGQRVTLRCSPRSGDLSVYWYQQSLDQGLQFLIQYYNGEERAKGNILERFSAQQFPDLHSELNLSSLELGDSALYFCASSVDRNTEAFFGQGTRLTVV.

This chain connects TRBV6-1 to TRBJ2-5; tentative D call: TRBD1 (6 bases). With 6 bases removed from V and 2 bases from J, the gap between germline ends came to 13 bases. CDR1 and CDR2 from the germline V gene are MNHNS and SASEGT. This CDR3 region has 14 residues. The CDR3 DNA reads TGTGCCAGCAGGGGACACAACCCACAAGAGACCCAGTACTTC. This gives the protein CASRGHNPQETQYF.

The CDR3 DNA follows: TGTGCCAGCAGTTTCGGTGGATTGGAGACCCAGTACTTC. Translation gives CASSFGGLETQYF. The chain combines TRBV28 with TRBJ2-5, with D unclear. The CDR3 spans 13 residues. Trimming took 3 bases from V and 5 from J, leaving 10 bases between them. Germline V CDR1 and CDR2: MDHEN, SYDVKM.

V and J are TRBV7-3 and TRBJ2-1, with a weak D call TRBD2 (5 bases). CDR3 size: 13 residues. CDR1 and CDR2 from the germline V gene are SGHTA and FQGTGA. Trimming stripped 5 bases from V and 5 bases from J, with 10 bases between. The CDR3 loop reads CASSRTGDNEQFF. For the CDR3, the DNA is TGTGCCAGCAGCCGGACTGGGGACAATGAGCAGTTCTTC. The whole variable domain, remainder taken from reference TRBV7-3 and TRBJ2-1, is GAGVSQTPSNKVTEKGKYVELRCDPISGHTALYWYRQSLGQGPEFLIYFQGTGAADDSGLPNDRFFAVRPEGSVSTLKIQRTERGDSAVYLCASSRTGDNEQFFGPGTRLTVL.

This clone has just a few counts. This rearrangement joins TRBV5-8 to TRBJ2-7; the match to TRBD1 covers 10 bases. This CDR3 spans 14 amino acids. Unmatched junction bases numbered 7, after V lost 4 bases and J lost 6 bases. Germline V lookup: CDR1 SGHTS, CDR2 YDEGEE. This chain's CDR3 is CASSPRDRGVEQYF. The CDR3 DNA reads as TGTGCCAGCAGCCCCAGGGACAGGGGAGTCGAGCAGTACTTC.